This T cell receptor (beta chain) was sequenced for a study of Ad26.COV2.S vaccination and SARS-CoV-2 variants. Germline V CDR1 and CDR2: MGHDK, SYGVNS. The V end was cut by 4 bases, the J end by 3 bases, with 12 bases between. There are 15 residues in the CDR3. Documented treatment: around 19 received Ad26.COV2.S at low or high dose, single or two shots; 5 received placebo; per-sample allocation not given. Sample collection was performed on day 63 after the first vaccine or placebo injection. Sequencing was performed with immunoSEQ multiplex PCR; in TCRdb, only in-frame clones are kept and a portion is missing. This sample carries around 250,000 clones, over 75% of them seen once, and the ten largest clones take 3% to 4%.

The chain recombines TRBV25-1 with TRBJ2-2; the D gene is possibly TRBD1 (6 bases). The sequenced sample was peripheral blood, obtained in a trial of Ad26.COV2.S vaccine versus placebo. The sequence was obtained from a person aged 18-65 years who received the Ad26.COV2.S COVID-19 vaccine or a placebo. This CDR3 reads CASSAGTMDTGELFF. As DNA, the CDR3 is TGTGCCAGCAGTGCCGGGACAATGGACACCGGGGAGCTGTTTTTT.